The 8 T cell receptor beta chains below all came from one sample that was sequenced in a study of cytomegalovirus exposure and HLA in healthy donors (dated by TCRdb to about 2017). Receptor libraries were prepared by the immunoSEQ multiplex PCR assay. The multiplex PCR relied on a mix of 60 forward primers for TCR Vbeta segments and 13 reverse primers for TCR Jbeta segments. TCRdb provides this immuneACCESS table in a form limited to in-frame rearrangements. Some clones are lacking; in checked studies, under half of them reflect an unresolved V gene, and why the rest are absent is not known. The sample table shows 200,000 to 250,000 clones, and around 83% are seen once. Roughly 1.5% of the sample belongs to the ten largest clones. The specimen was PBMCs. The source is a girl between 10 and 17 years old in good health and CMV-seronegative.

The chain employs TRBV7-9 and TRBJ1-2, with TRBD1 identical over 7 bases. With 3 bases clipped from V and 3 bases from J, the junction kept 10 bases outside the gene matches. This CDR3 comprises 16 residues. CDR1 is SEHNR and CDR2 is FQNEAQ in the germline V gene (reference sequence). CDR3 amino acids: CASSLSGPQGYYGYTF. CDR3 in DNA: TGTGCCAGCAGCTTGTCTGGCCCACAGGGGTACTATGGCTACACCTTC.

A few counts support this clone. The gene calls are TRBV19 and TRBJ1-1, with TRBD1 as a possible D gene (6 bases). Germline-derived CDR1 and CDR2 are LNHDA and SQIVND (reference sequence). Trimming took 7 bases from V and 1 from J, leaving 22 bases between them. The CDR3 is 17 amino acids. The CDR3 sequence is CASKISSRGRKNTEAFF. The CDR3, as DNA: TGTGCCAGTAAAATTTCCAGCAGGGGCAGGAAGAACACTGAAGCTTTCTTT.

The chain couples TRBV4-1 to TRBJ2-7; 9 nucleotides agree with TRBD1. This CDR3 region has 16 residues. V was pared by 1 base and J by 3 bases, with 7 bases of the junction left unmatched. CDR1 is MGHRA, CDR2 YSYEKL, per germline. The chain's CDR3 is CASSQVAGTGFYEQYF. The CDR3 DNA sequence: TGCGCCAGCAGCCAAGTAGCAGGGACAGGGTTCTACGAGCAGTACTTC.

The genes are TRBV7-9 and TRBJ2-1; D not resolved. V was clipped by 7 bases and J by 5 bases, with 6 bases between them. Germline V gives CDR1 SEHNR, CDR2 FQNEAQ (reference sequence). This CDR3 is 11 amino acids long. CDR3 coding DNA: TGTGCCAGCACCGTTAACAATGAGCAGTTCTTC. It encodes CASTVNNEQFF. Filled out from reference TRBV7-9 and TRBJ2-1, the complete variable domain reads DTGVSQNPRHKITKRGQNVTFRCDPISEHNRLYWYRQTLGQGPEFLTYFQNEAQLEKSRLLSDRFSAERPKGSFSTLEIQRTEQGDSAMYLCASTVNNEQFFGPGTRLTVL.

This clone was seen a handful of times. V gene TRBV12-5 combines with J gene TRBJ2-2, with 8 bases matching TRBD1. The CDR3 sequence is 14 residues long. V shed 6 bases, J shed 4 bases, and the junction held 4 bases outside the gene matches. Germline V gene sequence: CDR1 LGHNT, CDR2 FRNRAP. As DNA, the CDR3 is TGTGCTAGTGGACAGGGGGAAGGCACCGGGGAGCTGTTTTTT. Translation: CASGQGEGTGELFF.

The chain couples TRBV7-2 to TRBJ2-7; tentative D call: TRBD2 (6 bases). This CDR3 spans 13 amino acids. The V and J ends lost 1 base and 6 bases respectively, with 10 bases between them. Germline assignment: CDR1 SGHTA and CDR2 FQGNSA. The CDR3 region is CASSLDGAGEQYF. DNA of the CDR3: TGTGCCAGCAGCTTAGATGGAGCGGGCGAGCAGTACTTC.

This clone was counted only a few times. This chain uses TRBV28 with TRBJ2-7, with D possibly matching TRBD2 (6 bases). Trimming pared 8 bases from V and 3 bases from J, leaving 8 bases between. The CDR3 totals 11 residues. CDR1 is MDHEN, CDR2 SYDVKM, per germline. The CDR3 DNA follows: TGTGCCAGCTTCGGGGGCTACGAGCAGTACTTC. Its translation: CASFGGYEQYF.

The CDR3 loop is CASSTQGANEQFF. The CDR3 DNA follows: TGTGCCAGTAGTACTCAAGGGGCAAACGAGCAGTTCTTC. The rearrangement links TRBV19 to TRBJ2-1, with D possibly matching TRBD1 (5 bases). The CDR3 is 13 residues long. V lost 4 bases, J lost 10 bases, and 14 bases lay in between. Germline assignment: CDR1 LNHDA and CDR2 SQIVND (reference sequence). The full variable domain, rest sourced from reference TRBV19 and TRBJ2-1, is DGGITQSPKYLFRKEGQNVTLSCEQNLNHDAMYWYRQDPGQGLRLIYYSQIVNDFQKGDIAEGYSVSREKKESFPLTVTSAQKNPTAFYLCASSTQGANEQFFGPGTRLTVL.